The table lists the clone carrying this T cell receptor (beta chain) with many counts. There are 16 residues in the CDR3. After removal of 5 bases from V and 7 bases from J, the junction contained 13 bases not matched to a gene. CDR1 and CDR2 from the germline V gene are PRHDT and FYEKMQ (reference sequence). TCRdb passed the RT-PCR reads through MiXCR, listing each CDR3 protein once. Found here are 150,000 to 200,000 distinct CDR3 sequences, roughly 12% of them singletons; the top ten hold about 29%. This sample is part of a study of response to subunit inactivated influenza vaccine. The same specimen was also included in a second study, on T cells expressing NK-cell markers. From that report: Generation of TCR beta cDNA was performed by 5'RACE template switching incorporating UMIs. NKG2C+ dominant clonotype frequencies in several donors were about 1.0-8% of CD8+ T cells. In four donors, these clonotypes also led the CD3+CD56-NKG2C+ fraction.

This chain connects TRBV13 to TRBJ2-5; the match to TRBD1 covers 10 bases. Here the sequenced sample was CD8+ T cells sorted from PBMCs, taken approximately 13 days after vaccination. This clonotype was obtained from a middle-aged man who received an inactivated influenza vaccine. CDR3 amino acids: CASSPPTGTGDLTQYF. As DNA, the CDR3 is TGTGCCAGCAGCCCTCCCACCGGGACAGGGGACTTGACCCAGTACTTC.